This T cell receptor (beta chain) was sequenced in a study of T-cell memory formation after mild COVID-19. The overall study: Among the donors, TCR clusters were largely specific to each donor. The study, taken as a whole, reports: From day 15 to 85, contracting clones were balanced between CD4 and CD8, whereas later expanders leaned toward CD4+. For contracting clones, CD4+ ones sat mainly in CM and EM, CD8+ in EMRA.

One entry per CDR3 protein results from TCRdb running MiXCR on the 5' RACE reads. The top ten hold roughly a fifth of the sample, which has a few hundred thousand distinct CDR3 sequences, around 20% seen once. In the case of this clonotype: Antigen specificity is unknown.

V was shortened by 0 bases and J by 3 bases, with 15 bases between the two germline ends. The CDR3 sequence is 16 residues long. Germline loops: CDR1 MNHEY, CDR2 SVGEGT. The V and J genes are TRBV6-2 or TRBV6-3 and TRBJ2-7; a possible D gene is TRBD1 (6 bases). The TCR was taken from a man between 18 and 35 years old who had mild COVID-19 (a few samples of this study predate the infection). Cell type and time point are not known. Sequencing was done on a sample of PBMCs or a T cell subset sorted from them (not recorded which). CDR3 residues: CASSYSRPGDYYEQYF. CDR3 in DNA: TGTGCCAGCAGTTACTCGAGACCAGGGGATTACTACGAGCAGTACTTC.